The entry below describes one TCR beta chain. Original analysis: Amplification with reference gene primers provided the estimates of nucleated cell counts. Clones were read by immunoSEQ multiplex PCR, and TCRdb kept only the in-frame ones, dropping some. The V and J calls and clone size come from that table; D and trimming were worked out from the DNA. The sample holds under 350,000 clones, around 90% seen once. CDR3 length: 17 residues. Germline values: CDR1 KGHSH, CDR2 LQKENI. V lost 4 bases, J lost 0 bases, and 5 bases stayed unmatched. This sample is part of a study of blood T cell repertoires in COVID-19. Study-level information: Samples came from the United States, Italy and Spain, spanning acute and convalescent COVID-19. The cDNA or gDNA used as material had been derived from T cells, B-cell-depleted T cells, or PBMCs.

This clonotype originated in a man in his fifties with acute or convalescent COVID-19. The chain combines TRBV18 with TRBJ1-6, with TRBD1 matching 8 bases. Specimen: peripheral blood. The CDR3 here is CASSRDRPSSYNSPLHF. The DNA for the CDR3 is TGTGCCAGCTCACGGGACAGGCCGAGCTCCTATAATTCACCCCTCCACTTT.